The rows below give T cell receptor beta chains drawn from one sample of a study of blood T cells in healthy people across ages. One entry per CDR3 protein, called by TCRdb with MiXCR from the 5' RACE reads. The sample shows roughly 2 million distinct CDR3 sequences, 49% of them seen only once. The sequenced sample was blood. Source of these receptors: a middle-aged woman in good health. The CDR3 runs from the conserved cysteine through the conserved F or W. Each record gives: clone size, D gene, V gene, J gene, CDR3 protein, CDR3 DNA. D genes are given only for firm matches. Clone size appears in some rows only: once, few, many, or a class for an expanded clone.

>.|.|TRBV6-2/TRBV6-3|TRBJ2-4
CASSNARIGASKNIQYF
TGTGCCAGCAGTAACGCAAGAATAGGTGCTAGCAAAAACATTCAGTACTTC
>.|.|TRBV28|TRBJ2-3
CASHSGGTDTQYF
TGTGCCAGCCATTCAGGAGGGACAGATACGCAGTATTTT
>once|.|TRBV9|TRBJ2-4
CASSAEGAKNIQYF
TGTGCCAGCAGCGCTGAGGGGGCCAAAAACATTCAGTACTTC
>few|.|TRBV6-6|TRBJ1-2
CASSSLLGYGYTF
TGTGCCAGCAGTTCCCTTCTGGGCTATGGCTACACCTTC
>.|.|TRBV20-1|TRBJ2-5
CSARGADRGLETQYF
TGCAGTGCTAGAGGGGCGGACAGAGGGTTGGAGACCCAGTACTTC
>.|.|TRBV4-1|TRBJ1-1
CASSQLGTWTMNTEAFF
TGCGCCAGCAGCCAATTGGGGACATGGACGATGAACACTGAAGCTTTCTTT
>few|TRBD1|TRBV20-1|TRBJ1-5
CSAKRTGNNQPQHF
TGCAGTGCGAAAAGGACAGGGAATAATCAGCCCCAGCATTTT
>.|.|TRBV7-6|TRBJ2-1
CASSLSYPRGTDREDNEQFF
TGTGCCAGCAGCTTAAGTTACCCGCGGGGGACGGACAGGGAGGACAATGAGCAGTTCTTC
>.|.|TRBV7-2|TRBJ2-3
CASSLDMWGGPTDTQYF
TGTGCCAGCAGCTTAGATATGTGGGGGGGCCCCACAGATACGCAGTATTTT
>.|.|TRBV12-3/TRBV12-4|TRBJ2-4
CASSNLGAGEKGNIQYF
TGTGCCAGCAGTAACCTCGGGGCAGGGGAAAAAGGGAACATTCAGTACTTC
>.|.|TRBV27|TRBJ2-1
CASSLSGLGLYNEQFF
TGTGCCAGCAGTTTATCGGGCCTAGGTCTCTACAATGAGCAGTTCTTC
>.|TRBD2|TRBV20-1|TRBJ2-5
CSATRLARGTQYF
TGCAGTGCTACGAGACTAGCTAGAGGGACCCAGTACTTC
>few|TRBD2|TRBV15|TRBJ2-3
CATSRDLAGERRDTQYF
TGTGCCACCAGCAGAGACCTAGCGGGGGAGCGAAGAGATACGCAGTATTTT
>.|.|TRBV28|TRBJ1-2
CASSPPGRGGGYTF
TGTGCCAGCAGTCCCCCCGGAAGGGGGGGAGGCTACACCTTC
>.|TRBD2|TRBV7-2|TRBJ2-7
CASSPRSGGTYEQYF
TGTGCCAGCAGCCCGCGTAGCGGGGGCACCTACGAGCAGTACTTC
>.|.|TRBV11-3|TRBJ2-7
CASSLDLSQTQYF
TGTGCCAGCAGCTTAGATCTGAGTCAGACTCAGTACTTC
>few|.|TRBV28|TRBJ1-4
CASRTATNEKLFF
TGTGCCAGCAGAACCGCAACTAATGAAAAACTGTTTTTT
>.|TRBD1|TRBV2|TRBJ2-1
CASSAPTGTYNEQFF
TGTGCCAGCAGTGCCCCGACAGGGACATACAATGAGCAGTTCTTC
>.|.|TRBV28|TRBJ1-1
CASSLTRDGEAFF
TGTGCCAGCAGTTTGACAAGGGATGGTGAAGCTTTCTTT
>.|.|TRBV6-6|TRBJ1-4
CASSYGAGGNEKLFF
TGTGCCAGCAGTTACGGTGCGGGGGGTAATGAAAAACTGTTTTTT
>once|.|TRBV20-1|TRBJ2-1
CSAPPQDSYNEQFF
TGCAGTGCTCCCCCCCAGGACAGTTACAATGAGCAGTTCTTC
>few|TRBD1|TRBV5-6|TRBJ2-7
CASRTGTDYEQYF
TGTGCCAGCAGGACCGGGACAGACTACGAGCAGTACTTC
>.|TRBD2|TRBV20-1|TRBJ2-5
CSARPGTSGGGETQYF
TGCAGTGCTAGACCTGGGACTAGCGGGGGTGGGGAGACCCAGTACTTC
>few|TRBD2|TRBV6-5|TRBJ2-1
CASSYSVVAGGSYNEQFF
TGTGCCAGCAGTTACTCGGTAGTAGCGGGGGGGTCCTACAATGAGCAGTTCTTC
>few|TRBD2|TRBV6-2/TRBV6-3|TRBJ2-5
CASSYTIPGLAREETQYF
TGTGCCAGCAGTTACACTATCCCCGGACTAGCGAGAGAAGAGACCCAGTACTTC
>.|.|TRBV5-1|TRBJ1-2
CASSLNSINYCYTF
TGCGCCAGCAGCTTGAACAGCATTAACTATTGCTACACCTTC
>.|TRBD1|TRBV20-1|TRBJ1-2
CSARDDRGHGAGYTF
TGCAGTGCTAGAGACGACAGGGGGCACGGAGCTGGCTACACCTTC
>.|.|TRBV5-1|TRBJ1-2
CASSLMPAESGYTF
TGCGCCAGCAGCTTAATGCCCGCCGAGAGCGGCTACACCTTC
>many|.|TRBV4-3|TRBJ2-5
CASSQDRGETQYF
TGCGCCAGCAGCCAAGACAGGGGAGAGACCCAGTACTTC
>few|TRBD2|TRBV28|TRBJ2-1
CASSSGTSGGYNEQFF
TGTGCCAGCAGTTCCGGGACTAGCGGGGGGTACAATGAGCAGTTCTTC
>.|TRBD1|TRBV28|TRBJ2-7
CASSPRQGITYEQYF
TGTGCCAGCAGTCCCCGACAGGGCATCACCTACGAGCAGTACTTC
>.|TRBD1|TRBV5-5|TRBJ2-3
CASSGQGSNTDTQYF
TGTGCCAGCAGCGGACAGGGGTCCAATACAGATACGCAGTATTTT
>.|.|TRBV12-3/TRBV12-4|TRBJ1-1
CASSANRWQGGRMNTEAFF
TGTGCCAGCAGTGCAAATAGATGGCAGGGTGGTAGGATGAACACTGAAGCTTTCTTT
>few|TRBD2|TRBV6-5|TRBJ2-1
CASRFTSGSYNEQFF
TGTGCCAGCAGATTCACTAGCGGCTCCTACAATGAGCAGTTCTTC
>.|.|TRBV6-2/TRBV6-3|TRBJ2-4
CASSYSFGDGEAKNIQYF
TGCGCCAGCAGTTACTCGTTCGGGGACGGGGAAGCCAAAAACATTCAGTACTTC
>.|.|TRBV12-3/TRBV12-4|TRBJ2-3
CASSFWGRGDTQYF
TGTGCCAGCAGTTTCTGGGGGCGGGGGGATACGCAGTATTTT
>few|.|TRBV27|TRBJ2-3
CASRIISRTATDTQYF
TGTGCCAGCAGAATAATATCACGGACAGCCACAGATACGCAGTATTTT
>once|TRBD2|TRBV27|TRBJ2-7
CASSRTSGGPGDNEQYF
TGTGCCAGCAGTAGGACTAGCGGGGGCCCGGGGGACAATGAGCAGTACTTC
>.|.|TRBV4-2|TRBJ2-3
CASSQRDITDTQYF
TGTGCCAGCAGCCAGAGGGACATCACAGATACGCAGTATTTT
>.|.|TRBV6-6|TRBJ2-7
CASSDSGDSYEQYF
TGTGCCAGCAGTGACTCCGGGGACTCCTACGAGCAGTACTTC
>.|TRBD1|TRBV14|TRBJ1-1
CASTKDRATEAFF
TGTGCCAGCACCAAAGACAGGGCCACTGAAGCTTTCTTT
>.|.|TRBV6-2/TRBV6-3|TRBJ2-4
CASALQVGTKNIQYF
TGTGCCAGCGCCTTGCAGGTTGGAACCAAAAACATTCAGTACTTC
>few|TRBD1|TRBV29-1|TRBJ1-2
CSAHGTGTGYTF
TGCAGCGCTCACGGGACAGGCACTGGCTACACCTTC
>.|TRBD1|TRBV15|TRBJ1-2
CATSRDPVTGAVGYTF
TGTGCCACCAGCAGAGATCCGGTAACAGGGGCAGTTGGCTACACCTTC
>.|.|TRBV6-5|TRBJ1-1
CAGRAGSRTEAFF
TGTGCCGGCCGAGCAGGGTCTAGGACTGAAGCTTTCTTT
>.|TRBD2|TRBV20-1|TRBJ2-1
CSAAGGSYSEQFF
TGCAGTGCCGCCGGGGGGTCCTACAGTGAGCAGTTCTTC
>.|.|TRBV12-3/TRBV12-4|TRBJ2-5
CASSLARQSQETQYF
TGTGCCAGCAGTTTAGCGAGACAGTCCCAAGAGACCCAGTACTTC
>.|.|TRBV6-1|TRBJ2-5
CAGSERGAPQETQYF
TGTGCCGGCAGTGAAAGGGGGGCCCCTCAAGAGACCCAGTACTTC
>.|TRBD2|TRBV10-1|TRBJ2-1
CASSQSGGGSEQFF
TGCGCTAGCAGCCAGAGCGGGGGGGGGTCTGAGCAGTTCTTC